This T cell receptor beta chain was obtained from a study of shared clonotypes between healthy human individuals. In the study overall: Three CD4 naive, three CD4 memory, two CD8 naive and one CD8 memory plate were used per donor. General study results and limits: Clonotypes that were shared across a few donors made up roughly 5.2% of naive CD4 clonotypes.

In this sample, this clone turned up once. Its antigen is undetermined. The germline CDR1 and CDR2 sequences are MNHNS and SASEGT. The V end was cut by 4 bases, the J end by 4 bases, with 8 bases between. The CDR3 sequence is 12 residues long. 200 to 250 ng DNA, 30,000 or so T cell genomes, went into each sorted-subset replicate PCR. Profiling relied on immunoSEQ multiplex PCR, and the TCRdb table lists in-frame clones only, not all of them. The sample has over a million clones, about 96% seen once. The donors were all Caucasian adults (living in Nashville, Tennessee). The sample taken for sequencing was naive CD4+ T cells sorted from blood. Sample subset: CD45RA+ positively selected. This TCR was sampled from a man aged 30 to 45 in good health. V is TRBV6-1 and J is TRBJ2-7, with D possibly TRBD1 on 5 matching bases. The CDR3 bases are TGTGCCAGCAGTGGGACATCATACGAGCAGTACTTC. Translated, it gives CASSGTSYEQYF.